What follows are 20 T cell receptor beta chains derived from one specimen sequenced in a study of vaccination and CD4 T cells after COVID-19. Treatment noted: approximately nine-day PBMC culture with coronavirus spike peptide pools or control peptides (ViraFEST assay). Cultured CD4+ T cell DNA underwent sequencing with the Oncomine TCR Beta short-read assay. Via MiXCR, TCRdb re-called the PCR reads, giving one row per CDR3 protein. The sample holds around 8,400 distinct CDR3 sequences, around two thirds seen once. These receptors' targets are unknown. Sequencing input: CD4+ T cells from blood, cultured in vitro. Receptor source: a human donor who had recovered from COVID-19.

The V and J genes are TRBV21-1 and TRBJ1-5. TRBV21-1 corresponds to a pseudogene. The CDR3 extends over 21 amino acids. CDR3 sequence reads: CASSKGEVGAGGPYSNQPQHF. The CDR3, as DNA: TGTGCCAGCAGCAAAGGGGAGGTAGGGGCCGGGGGACCTTATAGCAATCAGCCCCAGCATTTT.

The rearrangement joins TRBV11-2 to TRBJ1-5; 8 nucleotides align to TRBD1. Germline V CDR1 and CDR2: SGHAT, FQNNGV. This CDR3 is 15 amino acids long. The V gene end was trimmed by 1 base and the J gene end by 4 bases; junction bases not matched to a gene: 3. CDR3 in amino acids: CASSLGTGWNQPQHF. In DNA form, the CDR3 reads TGTGCCAGCAGCTTAGGGACAGGGTGGAATCAGCCCCAGCATTTT. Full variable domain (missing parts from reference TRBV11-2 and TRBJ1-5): EAGVAQSPRYKIIEKRQSVAFWCNPISGHATLYWYQQILGQGPKLLIQFQNNGVVDDSQLPKDRFSAERLKGVDSTLKIQPAKLEDSAVYLCASSLGTGWNQPQHFGDGTRLSIL.

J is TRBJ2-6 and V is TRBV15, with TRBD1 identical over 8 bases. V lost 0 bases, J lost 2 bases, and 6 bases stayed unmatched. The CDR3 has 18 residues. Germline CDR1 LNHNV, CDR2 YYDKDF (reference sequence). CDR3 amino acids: CATSRERTGGTGANVLTF. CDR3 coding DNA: TGTGCCACCAGCAGAGAACGAACAGGGGGGACTGGGGCCAACGTCCTGACTTTC.

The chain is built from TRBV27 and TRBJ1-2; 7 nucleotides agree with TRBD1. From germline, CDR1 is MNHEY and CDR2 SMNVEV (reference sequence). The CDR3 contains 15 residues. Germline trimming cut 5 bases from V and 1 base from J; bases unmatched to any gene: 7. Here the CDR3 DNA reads TGTGCCAGCAGTCCCCGGACAGGCCATAACTATGGCTACACCTTC. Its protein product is CASSPRTGHNYGYTF.

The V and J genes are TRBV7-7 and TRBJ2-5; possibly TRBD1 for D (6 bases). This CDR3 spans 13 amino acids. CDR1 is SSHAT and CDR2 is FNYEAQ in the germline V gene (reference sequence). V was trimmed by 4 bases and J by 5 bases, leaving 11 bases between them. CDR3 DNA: TGTGCCAGCAGCTATACAGGGATGGAGACCCAGTACTTC. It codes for CASSYTGMETQYF.

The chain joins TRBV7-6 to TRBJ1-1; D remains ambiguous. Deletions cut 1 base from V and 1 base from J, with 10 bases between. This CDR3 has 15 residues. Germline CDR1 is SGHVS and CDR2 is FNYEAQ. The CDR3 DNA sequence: TGTGCCAGCAGCTTAGGGCAAGCCGGGAACACTGAAGCTTTCTTT. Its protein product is CASSLGQAGNTEAFF.

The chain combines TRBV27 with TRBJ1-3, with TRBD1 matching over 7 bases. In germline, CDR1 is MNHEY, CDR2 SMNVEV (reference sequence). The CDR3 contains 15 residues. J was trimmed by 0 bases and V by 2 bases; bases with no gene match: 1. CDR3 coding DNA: TGTGCCAGCAGTTTAAGACAGGGCTCTGGAAACACCATATATTTT. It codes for CASSLRQGSGNTIYF.

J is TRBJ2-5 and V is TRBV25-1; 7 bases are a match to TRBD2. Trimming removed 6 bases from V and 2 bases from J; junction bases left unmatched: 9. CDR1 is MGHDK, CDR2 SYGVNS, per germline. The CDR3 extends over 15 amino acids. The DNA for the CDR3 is TGTGCCAGCAGCCGACGGGGGGAACCACAAGAGACCCAGTACTTC. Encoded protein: CASSRRGEPQETQYF. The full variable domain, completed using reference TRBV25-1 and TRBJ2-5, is EADIYQTPRYLVIGTGKKITLECSQTMGHDKMYWYQQDPGMELHLIHYSYGVNSTEKGDLSSESTVSRIRTEHFPLTLESARPSHTSQYLCASSRRGEPQETQYFGPGTRLLVL.

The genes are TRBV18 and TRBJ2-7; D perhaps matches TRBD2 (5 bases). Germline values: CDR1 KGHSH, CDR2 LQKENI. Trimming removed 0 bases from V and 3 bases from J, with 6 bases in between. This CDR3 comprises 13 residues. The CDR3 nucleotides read TGTGCCAGCTCACCACCGGGGAGCTACGAGCAGTACTTC. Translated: CASSPPGSYEQYF.

The CDR3: CASSRILYNEQFF. The CDR3 coding sequence is TGTGCCAGCAGCCGGATTCTATACAATGAGCAGTTCTTC. This sequence joins TRBV7-9 and TRBJ2-1; D gene unclear. V gave up 5 bases and J gave up 4 bases, with 9 bases separating them. CDR1 is SEHNR, CDR2 FQNEAQ, per germline (reference sequence). This CDR3 has 13 amino acids.

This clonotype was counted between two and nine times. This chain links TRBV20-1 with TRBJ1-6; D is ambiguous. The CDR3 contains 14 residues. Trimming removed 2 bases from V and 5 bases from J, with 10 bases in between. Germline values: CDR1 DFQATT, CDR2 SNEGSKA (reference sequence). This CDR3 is CSARPPRDNSPLHF. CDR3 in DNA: TGCAGTGCTAGACCACCCCGGGATAATTCACCCCTCCACTTT.

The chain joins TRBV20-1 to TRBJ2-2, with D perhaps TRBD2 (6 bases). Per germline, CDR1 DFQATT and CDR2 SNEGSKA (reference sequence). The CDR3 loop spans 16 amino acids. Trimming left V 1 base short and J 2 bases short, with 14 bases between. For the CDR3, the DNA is TGCAGTGCTAGAGCGGGGGAGAGGGGAAACACCGGGGAGCTGTTTTTT. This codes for CSARAGERGNTGELFF.

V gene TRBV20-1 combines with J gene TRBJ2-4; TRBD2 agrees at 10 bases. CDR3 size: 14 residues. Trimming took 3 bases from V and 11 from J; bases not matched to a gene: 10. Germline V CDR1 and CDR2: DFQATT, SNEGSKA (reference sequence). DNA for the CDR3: TGCAGTGCTAGGCCCGGGACTAGCGTCCTCGTTCAGTACTTC. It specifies CSARPGTSVLVQYF.

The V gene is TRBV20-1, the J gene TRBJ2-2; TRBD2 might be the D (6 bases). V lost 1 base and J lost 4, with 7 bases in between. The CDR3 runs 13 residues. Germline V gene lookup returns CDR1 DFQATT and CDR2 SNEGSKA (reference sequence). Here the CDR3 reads CSARAGVTGELFF. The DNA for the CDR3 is TGCAGTGCTAGAGCGGGAGTCACCGGGGAGCTGTTTTTT.

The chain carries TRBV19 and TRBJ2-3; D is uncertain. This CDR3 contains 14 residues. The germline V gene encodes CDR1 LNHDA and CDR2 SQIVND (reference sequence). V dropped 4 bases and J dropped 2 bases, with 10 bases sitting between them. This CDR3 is CASSKGAVTDTQYF. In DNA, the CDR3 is TGTGCCAGTAGTAAAGGCGCGGTCACAGATACGCAGTATTTT.

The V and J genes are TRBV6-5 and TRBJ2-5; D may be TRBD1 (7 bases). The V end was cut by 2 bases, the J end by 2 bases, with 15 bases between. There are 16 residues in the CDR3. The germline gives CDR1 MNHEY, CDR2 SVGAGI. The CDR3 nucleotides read TGTGCCAGCAGTTACGGATACGCGGGACAGCAAGAGACCCAGTACTTC. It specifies CASSYGYAGQQETQYF.

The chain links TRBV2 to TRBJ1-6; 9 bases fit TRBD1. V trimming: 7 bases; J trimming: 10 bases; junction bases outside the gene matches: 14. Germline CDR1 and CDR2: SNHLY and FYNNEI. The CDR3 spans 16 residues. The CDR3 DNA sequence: TGTGCCAGCAAAGTGGACAGGGGTTTAATTCGATCACCCCTCCACTTT. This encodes CASKVDRGLIRSPLHF.

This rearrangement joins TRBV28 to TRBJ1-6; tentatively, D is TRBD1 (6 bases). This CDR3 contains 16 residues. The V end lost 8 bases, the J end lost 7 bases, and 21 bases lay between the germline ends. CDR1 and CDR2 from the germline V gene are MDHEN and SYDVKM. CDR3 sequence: CASGKLTGTRNSPLHF. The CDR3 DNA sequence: TGTGCCAGCGGGAAACTTACAGGGACGAGGAATTCACCCCTCCACTTT.

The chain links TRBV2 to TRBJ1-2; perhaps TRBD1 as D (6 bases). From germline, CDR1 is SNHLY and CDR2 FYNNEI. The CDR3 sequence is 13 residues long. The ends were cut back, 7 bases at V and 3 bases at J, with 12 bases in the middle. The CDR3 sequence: CASTMEGDYGYTF. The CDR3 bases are TGTGCCAGCACCATGGAGGGGGACTATGGCTACACCTTC. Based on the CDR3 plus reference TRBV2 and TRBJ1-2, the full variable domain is EPEVTQTPSHQVTQMGQEVILRCVPISNHLYFYWYRQILGQKVEFLVSFYNNEISEKSEIFDDQFSVERPDGSNFTLKIRSTKLEDSAMYFCASTMEGDYGYTFGSGTRLTVV.

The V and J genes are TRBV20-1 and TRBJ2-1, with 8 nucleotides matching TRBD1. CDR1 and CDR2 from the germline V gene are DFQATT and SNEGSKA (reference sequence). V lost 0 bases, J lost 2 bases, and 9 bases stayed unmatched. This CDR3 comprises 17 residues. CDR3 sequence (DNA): TGCAGTGCTAGAGATCCTCGGACAGGGCGAACCTACAATGAGCAGTTCTTC. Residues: CSARDPRTGRTYNEQFF.